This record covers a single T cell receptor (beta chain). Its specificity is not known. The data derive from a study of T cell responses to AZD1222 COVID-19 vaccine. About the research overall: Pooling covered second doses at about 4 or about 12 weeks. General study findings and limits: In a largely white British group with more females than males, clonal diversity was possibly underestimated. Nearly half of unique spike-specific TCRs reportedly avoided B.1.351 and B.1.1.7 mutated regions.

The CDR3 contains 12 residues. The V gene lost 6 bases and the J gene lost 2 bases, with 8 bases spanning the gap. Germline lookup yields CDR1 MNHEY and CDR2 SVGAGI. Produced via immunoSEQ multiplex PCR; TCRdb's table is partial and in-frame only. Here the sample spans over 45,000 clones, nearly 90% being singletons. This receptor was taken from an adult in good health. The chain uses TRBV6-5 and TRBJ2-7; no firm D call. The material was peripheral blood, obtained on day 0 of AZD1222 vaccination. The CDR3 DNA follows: TGTGCCAGCAGCAAACCCACCTACGAGCAGTACTTC. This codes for CASSKPTYEQYF.